The sequence of this T cell receptor beta chain was determined in a study of T cells expressing NK-cell markers. Germline-derived CDR1 and CDR2 are DFQATT and SNEGSKA (reference sequence). The CDR3 has 14 amino acids. Reanalyzing the 5' RACE reads, TCRdb keeps one entry per CDR3 protein, without DNA. The sample holds about 460,000 distinct CDR3 sequences. Material: blood T cells: a sorted CD56 or NKG2C T cell subset, CD4+ or CD8+ T cells, or bulk PBMC T cells (not recorded which). The clonotype originates from a woman aged 45-65 years in good health. V and J are TRBV20-1 and TRBJ2-3; TCRdb's D gene call, TRBD1, goes unchecked for lack of DNA. The CDR3 is CSAMYRVTPDTQYF.